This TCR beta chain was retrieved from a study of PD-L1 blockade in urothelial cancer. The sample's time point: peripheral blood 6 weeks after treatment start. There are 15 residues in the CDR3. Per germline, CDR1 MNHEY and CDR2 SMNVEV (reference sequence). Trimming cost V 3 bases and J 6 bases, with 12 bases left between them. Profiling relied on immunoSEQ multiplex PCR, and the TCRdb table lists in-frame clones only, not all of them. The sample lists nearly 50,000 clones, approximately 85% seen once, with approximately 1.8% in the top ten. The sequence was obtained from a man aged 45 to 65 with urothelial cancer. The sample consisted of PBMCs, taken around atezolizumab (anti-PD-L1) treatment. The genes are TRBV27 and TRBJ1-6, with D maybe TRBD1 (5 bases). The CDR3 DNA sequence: TGTGCCAGCAGTTTGGGGGGGAGGGGTAATTCACCCCTCCACTTT. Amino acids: CASSLGGRGNSPLHF.